Only a few counts were recorded for the clone carrying this T cell receptor (beta chain). Its antigen is not identified. The sample originates from a study of T cell clonotyping in hematopoietic cell transplantation. General study results and limits: Few recipient clonotypes overlapped donors; over 95% were de novo at given depth. Cells were unsorted, so CD4 and CD8 contributions were not separated. Graft donor and pretransplant recipient Inverse Simpson Index values predicted broader posttransplant TCR diversity.

The germline gives CDR1 SGHAT, CDR2 FQNNGV. This CDR3 is 12 amino acids long. V was clipped by 5 bases and J by 4 bases, with 8 bases between them. Profiling relied on immunoSEQ multiplex PCR, and the TCRdb table lists in-frame clones only, not all of them. The table shows about 8,100 clones, with around nine tenths occurring only once. The starting material was peripheral blood mononuclear cells, obtained at the time of graft-versus-host disease after allogeneic stem cell transplant. This chain joins TRBV11-2 and TRBJ1-2; D is unresolved. The receptor was derived from a male patient aged 55-69 years who had an allogeneic stem cell transplant from a related donor, so the T cells may come from the graft donor. Some clones in this sample may be carry-over from other donors' samples. The CDR3 loop reads CASSLPSYGYTF. CDR3 nucleotide sequence: TGTGCCAGCAGCCTACCCAGCTATGGCTACACCTTC.